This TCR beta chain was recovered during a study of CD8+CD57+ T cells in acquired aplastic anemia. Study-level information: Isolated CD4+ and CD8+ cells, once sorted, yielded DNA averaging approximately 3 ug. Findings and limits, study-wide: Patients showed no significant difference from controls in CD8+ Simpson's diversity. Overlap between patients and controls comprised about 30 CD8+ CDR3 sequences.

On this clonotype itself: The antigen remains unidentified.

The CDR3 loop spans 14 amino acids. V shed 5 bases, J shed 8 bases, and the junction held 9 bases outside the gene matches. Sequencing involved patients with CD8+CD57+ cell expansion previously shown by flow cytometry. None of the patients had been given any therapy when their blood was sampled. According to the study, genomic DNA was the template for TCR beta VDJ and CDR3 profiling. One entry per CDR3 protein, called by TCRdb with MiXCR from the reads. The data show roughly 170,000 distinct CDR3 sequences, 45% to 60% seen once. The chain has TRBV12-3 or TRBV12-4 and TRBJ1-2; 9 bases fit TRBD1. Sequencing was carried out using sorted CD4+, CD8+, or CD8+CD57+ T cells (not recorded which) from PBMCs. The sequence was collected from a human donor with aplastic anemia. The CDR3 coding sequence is TGTGCCAGCAGTAAACAGGGGGCGCGCGAAGGCTACACCTTC. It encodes CASSKQGAREGYTF.